This entry concerns a single T cell receptor beta chain. TCRdb itself ran the reads through MiXCR, one entry per CDR3 protein. The sample lists around 530,000 distinct CDR3 sequences; less than 30% were seen once. Germline V gene data show CDR1 as SQVTM and CDR2 as ANQGSEA. CDR3 length equals 14 residues. Trimming cost V 3 bases and J 4 bases, with 12 bases left between them. The data were obtained in a study of T cell repertoires in cytomegalovirus infection. About the research overall: An indication of both CMV infection and matching HLA type came from public TCR beta signatures.

The source is a human donor in good health (CMV status not recorded). Some clones in this sample may be carry-over from other donors' samples. The chain has TRBV29-1 and TRBJ2-2, with TRBD2 as a possible D gene (6 bases). Sequencing was done on a sample of PBMCs. As DNA, the CDR3 is TGCAGCGTTGAGACGGGAGTGGGCACCGGGGAGCTGTTTTTT. It translates to CSVETGVGTGELFF.